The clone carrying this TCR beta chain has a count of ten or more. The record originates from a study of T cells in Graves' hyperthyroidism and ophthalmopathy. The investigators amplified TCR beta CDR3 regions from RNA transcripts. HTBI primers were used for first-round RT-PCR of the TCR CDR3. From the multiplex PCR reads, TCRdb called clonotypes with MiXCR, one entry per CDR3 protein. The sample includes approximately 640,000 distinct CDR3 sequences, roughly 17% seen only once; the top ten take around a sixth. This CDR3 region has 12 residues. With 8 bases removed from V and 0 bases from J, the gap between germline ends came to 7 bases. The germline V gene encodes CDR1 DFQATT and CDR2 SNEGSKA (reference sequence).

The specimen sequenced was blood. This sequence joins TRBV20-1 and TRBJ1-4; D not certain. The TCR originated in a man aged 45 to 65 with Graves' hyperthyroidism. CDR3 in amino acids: CSKKTTNEKLFF. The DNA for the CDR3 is TGCAGTAAGAAAACAACTAATGAAAAACTGTTTTTT.